Given below is one TCR beta chain in context. The target antigen is unknown. Every donor was a Caucasian adult from Nashville, Tennessee. Some clones are missing from TCRdb's copy, which holds only in-frame ones; the method was immunoSEQ multiplex PCR. The table includes roughly 1.5 million clones, approximately 98% detected once. This entry is derived from a study of shared clonotypes between healthy human individuals. The study, taken as a whole, reports: Researchers found naive subsets generally carried larger estimated richness than memory subsets. There were few donors, and this limited the genetic and exposure-history diversity represented.

This CDR3 contains 15 residues. V shed 3 bases, J shed 1 base, and the junction held 5 bases outside the gene matches. Germline-derived CDR1 and CDR2 are SGHNT and YYREEE (reference sequence). The rearrangement links TRBV5-4 to TRBJ2-7, with 9 bases aligning to TRBD1. Sample: naive CD4+ T cells sorted from blood. Subset defined: CD45RA+ positively selected. The source of this sequence is a man aged 25 to 45 in good health. CDR3 DNA: TGTGCCAGCAGCTCGGCCGGGACAGGGTCCTACGAGCAGTACTTC. This sequence encodes CASSSAGTGSYEQYF.